This passage covers 26 T cell receptor beta chains from one sample sequenced in a study of cytomegalovirus exposure and HLA in healthy donors. PCR was performed using 60 Vbeta and 13 Jbeta primers. Measured with immunoSEQ multiplex PCR; TCRdb has only the in-frame clones, and not every one. This table holds 95,000 to 150,000 clones, over 60% found once. The sample taken for sequencing was PBMCs. Receptors were obtained from a middle-aged woman in good health and CMV-seropositive.

The chain employs TRBV14 and TRBJ2-5; 7 bases are shared with TRBD1. The V gene end was trimmed by 1 base and the J gene end by 6 bases; junction bases not matched to a gene: 8. CDR3 length: 15 amino acids. The V gene's germline CDR1 is SGHDN and CDR2 FVKESK. CDR3 sequence reads: CASSQARGRAKTQYF. The CDR3, as DNA: TGTGCCAGCAGCCAAGCTAGGGGGCGAGCAAAGACCCAGTACTTC. Looking up the rest from reference TRBV14 and TRBJ2-5 gives the full variable domain: EAGVTQFPSHSVIEKGQTVTLRCDPISGHDNLYWYRRVMGKEIKFLLHFVKESKQDESGMPNNRFLAERTGGTYSTLKVQPAELEDSGVYFCASSQARGRAKTQYFGPGTRLLVL.

The rearrangement links TRBV12-5 to TRBJ1-1; 9 bases are a match to TRBD1. The CDR3 runs to 13 residues. The germline V gene has CDR1 LGHNT and CDR2 FRNRAP. The V segment lost 8 bases and the J segment 3 bases; nucleotides outside the gene matches: 4. The CDR3 sequence: CASCRTGDTEAFF. DNA for the CDR3: TGTGCTAGTTGTCGGACAGGGGACACTGAAGCTTTCTTT.

This chain connects TRBV5-4 to TRBJ2-1; D perhaps matches TRBD1 (6 bases). The germline gives CDR1 SGHNT, CDR2 YYREEE (reference sequence). The length of the CDR3 is 13 residues. Deletions cut 5 bases from V and 7 bases from J, with 13 bases between. The CDR3 loop is CASSRQAGNEQFF. CDR3 in DNA: TGTGCCAGCAGTCGACAGGCTGGGAATGAGCAGTTCTTC.

The chain has TRBV6-1 and TRBJ1-1; weak D call: TRBD1 (6 bases). V dropped 7 bases and J dropped 1 base, with 10 bases sitting between them. In germline, CDR1 is MNHNS, CDR2 SASEGT. This CDR3 has 13 residues. In DNA form, the CDR3 reads TGTGCCAGCATGAGCAGGGGGAACACTGAAGCTTTCTTT. It codes for CASMSRGNTEAFF.

V and J are TRBV7-9 and TRBJ1-2; TRBD1 aligns across 8 bases. The CDR3 covers 13 residues. Germline CDR1 and CDR2: SEHNR and FQNEAQ (reference sequence). The junction had 3 bases not matched to a gene; V was cut back by 3 bases and J by 6 bases. This chain's CDR3 is CASSFGQGHGYTF. The CDR3 nucleotides are TGTGCCAGCAGCTTCGGACAGGGACATGGCTACACCTTC.

The rearrangement links TRBV18 to TRBJ2-1; a weak D match, TRBD1 (5 bases). Trimming took 0 bases from V and 6 from J, leaving 12 bases between them. From germline, CDR1 is KGHSH and CDR2 LQKENI. This CDR3 region has 15 residues. The CDR3 region is CASSPPGQGRNEQFF. DNA of the CDR3: TGTGCCAGCTCACCACCAGGGCAGGGTCGCAATGAGCAGTTCTTC.

The chain has TRBV2 and TRBJ2-1; TRBD1 agrees at 8 bases. The germline V gene has CDR1 SNHLY and CDR2 FYNNEI. V was clipped by 4 bases and J by 8 bases; unmatched bases: 10. The CDR3 has 15 residues. CDR3 sequence: CASSVETGAMYEQFF. In DNA, the CDR3 is TGTGCCAGCAGTGTCGAGACAGGGGCGATGTATGAGCAGTTCTTC.

This rearrangement joins TRBV7-2 to TRBJ2-3; TRBD2 matches at 8 bases. V lost 0 bases and J lost 6; bases outside the gene matches: 5. This CDR3 comprises 15 residues. Germline values: CDR1 SGHTA, CDR2 FQGNSA. The DNA of the CDR3 is TGTGCCAGCAGCTTAGCGCCGGGGGGGGCGGATACGCAGTATTTT. Amino acid sequence: CASSLAPGGADTQYF.

Only one count was recorded for this clone. CDR3 amino acids: CASSLQGASNQPQHF. CDR3 DNA: TGCGCCAGCAGCTTGCAGGGGGCGAGCAATCAGCCCCAGCATTTT. The genes are TRBV5-1 and TRBJ1-5; TRBD1 agrees at 8 bases. This CDR3 has 15 amino acids. V lost 1 base and J lost 1; bases outside the gene matches: 1. CDR1 is SGHRS and CDR2 is YFSETQ in the germline V gene.

This chain connects TRBV2 to TRBJ2-7, with TRBD2 as a possible D gene (6 bases). Trimming pared 5 bases from V and 3 bases from J, leaving 17 bases between. CDR3 length equals 15 residues. The germline CDR1 and CDR2 sequences are SNHLY and FYNNEI. CDR3 in DNA: TGTGCCAGCAGTCCGATCCGGGACTCCATCTACGAGCAGTACTTC. As protein: CASSPIRDSIYEQYF.

A few counts support this clone. The CDR3 here is CASSTGPRGYEQYF. The CDR3 DNA sequence: TGTGCCAGCAGCACCGGGCCCCGAGGGTACGAGCAGTACTTC. The chain carries TRBV7-2 and TRBJ2-7; D is possibly TRBD2 (5 bases). V was clipped by 5 bases and J by 4 bases, with 15 bases between them. The germline V gene has CDR1 SGHTA and CDR2 FQGNSA. CDR3 size: 14 residues.

In DNA, the CDR3 is TGTGCCATCAGTATAGCGGGCGGAATCAATGAGCAGTTCTTC. Amino acid sequence: CAISIAGGINEQFF. The genes are TRBV10-3 and TRBJ2-1; 7 bases line up with TRBD2. This CDR3 is built from 14 residues. CDR1 and CDR2 from the germline V gene are ENHRY and SYGVKD. V dropped 5 bases and J dropped 6; count of bases not matched to a gene: 7.

The gene calls are TRBV29-1 and TRBJ2-7; 8 positions agree with TRBD2. CDR3 size: 13 residues. V gave up 5 bases and J gave up 3 bases; unmatched junction bases: 6. CDR1 SQVTM and CDR2 ANQGSEA come from the germline V gene. The CDR3: CSVTRSGVYEQYF. CDR3 bases: TGCAGCGTTACCCGTAGCGGGGTCTACGAGCAGTACTTC.

The chain carries TRBV2 and TRBJ2-2, with 11 bases aligning to TRBD1. V trimming: 4 bases; J trimming: 4 bases; junction bases outside the gene matches: 5. The CDR3 has 16 amino acids. The germline CDR1 and CDR2 sequences are SNHLY and FYNNEI. The CDR3 DNA reads as TGTGCCAGCAGTGTGGGACAGGGGGGAGTCACCGGGGAGCTGTTTTTT. Protein: CASSVGQGGVTGELFF.

The CDR3 is CASSSSGDTQYF. CDR3 sequence (DNA): TGTGCCAGCAGCTCCAGCGGGGATACGCAGTATTTT. The rearrangement uses TRBV7-2 and TRBJ2-3, with D perhaps TRBD2 (6 bases). The length of the CDR3 is 12 residues. V dropped 4 bases and J dropped 6 bases, with 8 bases sitting between them. Germline values: CDR1 SGHTA, CDR2 FQGNSA.

The V gene is TRBV5-1, the J gene TRBJ2-7; 12 bases fit TRBD2. V was pared by 2 bases and J by 3 bases, with 6 bases of the junction left unmatched. Germline CDR1 and CDR2: SGHRS and YFSETQ. The CDR3 loop spans 16 amino acids. This CDR3 is CASSLPRTSGNYEQYF. CDR3 in DNA: TGCGCCAGCAGCTTACCTCGGACTAGCGGGAACTACGAGCAGTACTTC.

This clone was counted once. The chain carries TRBV6-1 and TRBJ2-1; tentatively, D is TRBD1 (7 bases). CDR1 is MNHNS, CDR2 SASEGT, per germline. The V and J ends lost 7 bases and 2 bases respectively, with 15 bases between them. This CDR3 has 15 amino acids. In DNA, the CDR3 is TGTGCCAGCATCATGACAGGGACTCCCTACAATGAGCAGTTCTTC. Protein: CASIMTGTPYNEQFF.

The genes are TRBV9 and TRBJ2-3; D may be TRBD2 (6 bases). The CDR3 extends over 16 amino acids. Germline V gene data show CDR1 as SGDLS and CDR2 as YYNGEE. The V end was cut by 0 bases, the J end by 2 bases, with 13 bases between. The CDR3 spells CASSVVEGSATDTQYF. For the CDR3, the DNA is TGTGCCAGCAGCGTAGTGGAGGGAAGCGCCACAGATACGCAGTATTTT.

Only a few counts were recorded for this clone. V is TRBV6-1 and J is TRBJ1-5; a possible D gene is TRBD1 (6 bases). There are 14 residues in the CDR3. V was clipped by 0 bases and J by 6 bases, with 9 bases between them. From germline, CDR1 is MNHNS and CDR2 SASEGT. CDR3: CASSEAGGVQPQHF. The CDR3 coding sequence is TGTGCCAGCAGTGAAGCAGGGGGTGTTCAGCCCCAGCATTTT.

CDR3 sequence: CASSLARANTGELFF. The DNA for the CDR3 is TGTGCCAGCAGTTTAGCCAGGGCGAACACCGGGGAGCTGTTTTTT. This chain joins TRBV27 and TRBJ2-2; D may be TRBD1 (5 bases). Germline V CDR1 and CDR2: MNHEY, SMNVEV (reference sequence). V gave up 2 bases and J gave up 0 bases, with 7 bases separating them. The length of the CDR3 is 15 residues.

This clone came up once. This chain connects TRBV11-2 to TRBJ2-7, with 9 bases that match TRBD1. The trim removed 4 bases at V and 3 bases at J, leaving 4 bases unmatched. This CDR3 comprises 14 residues. Germline-derived CDR1 and CDR2 are SGHAT and FQNNGV. The CDR3 is CASSSGQGSYEQYF. DNA of the CDR3: TGTGCCAGCAGCTCCGGACAGGGGAGCTACGAGCAGTACTTC.

This clone was observed a few times. The chain carries TRBV30 and TRBJ2-7; 10 bases match TRBD2. Germline V gives CDR1 GTSNPN, CDR2 SVGIG (reference sequence). The CDR3 sequence is 17 residues long. V lost 0 bases, J lost 2 bases, and 10 bases stayed unmatched. The CDR3 is CAWSVRSSGSVPYEQYF. The CDR3 DNA is TGTGCCTGGAGTGTACGGTCTAGCGGGAGCGTTCCCTACGAGCAGTACTTC. The whole variable domain, remainder taken from reference TRBV30 and TRBJ2-7, is SQTIHQWPATLVQPVGSPLSLECTVEGTSNPNLYWYRQAAGRGLQLLFYSVGIGQISSEVPQNLSASRPQDRQFILSSKKLLLSDSGFYLCAWSVRSSGSVPYEQYFGPGTRLTVT.

CDR3 residues: CASSQEGQGLSYEQYF. The DNA for the CDR3 is TGTGCCAGCAGCCAAGAAGGACAGGGGCTATCCTACGAGCAGTACTTC. The rearrangement links TRBV4-2 to TRBJ2-7, with TRBD1 matching 9 bases. V shed 0 bases, J shed 1 base, and the junction held 4 bases outside the gene matches. This CDR3 comprises 16 residues. Germline values: CDR1 LGHNA, CDR2 YNFKEQ.

For this clone: At the DNA level, this CDR3 is encoded by other sequences in the same sample as well. The rearrangement links TRBV6-6 to TRBJ2-5, with 8 bases fitting TRBD1. The V gene's germline CDR1 is MNHNY and CDR2 SVGAGI (reference sequence). V lost 5 bases, J lost 3 bases, and 5 bases stayed unmatched. The CDR3 totals 14 residues. CDR3 in DNA: TGTGCCAGCAGTCGTCTGGACAGGGAAGAGACCCAGTACTTC. Its protein is CASSRLDREETQYF.

The V call is TRBV4-3, the J call TRBJ2-1; the match to TRBD2 covers 14 bases. CDR1 and CDR2 from the germline V gene are LGHNA and YSLEER. Trimming removed 4 bases from V and 4 bases from J; junction bases left unmatched: 6. This CDR3 is built from 17 residues. This CDR3 is CASSLRLAGGRYNEQFF. In DNA, the CDR3 is TGCGCCAGCAGCCTCCGACTAGCGGGAGGGCGATACAATGAGCAGTTCTTC.

The rearrangement joins TRBV6-1 to TRBJ1-3; unclear D gene. V was clipped by 7 bases and J by 4 bases, with 17 bases between them. CDR3 size: 15 residues. Germline-derived CDR1 and CDR2 are MNHNS and SASEGT. The CDR3 here is CASTGAPVAGNTIYF. CDR3 bases: TGTGCCAGCACCGGAGCGCCCGTAGCCGGAAACACCATATATTTT.